This record covers a single TCR beta chain. Its specificity is unknown. This sample was taken from a study of OX40 agonist ivuxolimab in advanced cancers. At the level of the study: Clinicians treated patients with ivuxolimab, an agonistic anti-OX40 (CD134) antibody.

The study, taken as a whole, reports: The mean number of expanded clones was higher in CD8+ T cells than in CD4+. Clonal expansion from baseline to week 6 occurred in both CD4+ and CD8+ T cells.

Clones were read by immunoSEQ multiplex PCR, and TCRdb kept only the in-frame ones, dropping some. The sample has approximately 82,000 clones, about 90% seen once. The CDR3 contains 17 residues. The chain links TRBV21-1 to TRBJ2-2; the table's TRBD2 call for D was not verified on the DNA. TRBV21-1 is listed as a pseudogene. The specimen was CD4+ or CD8+ T cells sorted from blood, collected in a trial of the OX40 agonist ivuxolimab. The receptor's source is an adult with an advanced solid tumor such as melanoma, head and neck, liver or kidney cancer. The CDR3 is CASSKDVASANTGELFF. The DNA for the CDR3 is TGTGCCAGCAGCAAAGACGTGGCTAGCGCGAACACCGGGGAGCTGTTTTTT.